The clone carrying this TCR beta chain was picked up a small number of times. As every portion of the isolated RNA was reverse transcribed, the sequencing read expressed TCRB transcripts. Sequencing used immunoSEQ multiplex PCR; TCRdb keeps in-frame clones, though not all of them. The table shows about 140,000 clones, with roughly a tenth occurring only once. The data belong to a study of beta chain features in type 1 diabetes. Study overall: Researchers looked at fewer than 120,000,000 sorted cells across all samples.

There are 15 residues in the CDR3. In germline, CDR1 is SGHTA, CDR2 FQGNSA. With 5 bases removed from V and 9 bases from J, the gap between germline ends came to 20 bases. The TCR originated in a man younger than 35 in good health. The sample comprised naive CD4+ T cells from blood. This chain joins TRBV7-2 and TRBJ1-5; D is perhaps TRBD1 (6 bases). CDR3 in amino acids: CASSTNYRAPRPQHF. In DNA form, the CDR3 reads TGTGCCAGCAGCACAAATTACAGGGCCCCGCGGCCCCAGCATTTT.